Listed here are 15 T cell receptor beta chains from one sample, sequenced in a study of early T cells in non-severe SARS-CoV-2 infection. TCRdb itself ran the 5' RACE reads through MiXCR, one entry per CDR3 protein. Of approximately 74,000 distinct CDR3 sequences listed, 14% were seen once; the top ten hold approximately 10%. The sequencing sample was made of whole blood. All receptors come from an adult who was a healthcare worker with PCR-confirmed SARS-CoV-2 infection or an uninfected control (not recorded which).

V is TRBV11-1 and J is TRBJ2-3, with D possibly being TRBD2 (7 bases). Germline-derived CDR1 and CDR2 are SGHAT and FQDESV (reference sequence). Trimming took off 2 bases at V and 2 bases at J, with 17 bases between the two ends. The CDR3 has 17 amino acids. Here the CDR3 reads CASSLRGARPDTDTQYF. CDR3 DNA sequence: TGTGCCAGCAGCTTACGGGGGGCCCGACCCGACACAGATACGCAGTATTTT.

This clonotype showed up just a few times. This chain connects TRBV29-1 to TRBJ2-5, with 7 nucleotides matching TRBD1. The CDR3 is 15 residues long. The ends lost 0 bases at V and 5 bases at J; junction bases unmatched: 9. CDR1 SQVTM and CDR2 ANQGSEA come from the germline V gene. DNA for the CDR3: TGCAGCGTTGAAGATACAGGGGTCCCCCGGGAGACCCAGTACTTC. Amino acids: CSVEDTGVPRETQYF. Looking up the rest from reference TRBV29-1 and TRBJ2-5 gives the full variable domain: SAVISQKPSRDICQRGTSLTIQCQVDSQVTMMFWYRQQPGQSLTLIATANQGSEATYESGFVIDKFPISRPNLTFSTLTVSNMSPEDSSIYLCSVEDTGVPRETQYFGPGTRLLVL.

There are many counts of this clonotype. The rearrangement uses TRBV14 and TRBJ1-4; 8 bases are shared with TRBD1. Per the germline V gene, CDR1 is SGHDN and CDR2 is FVKESK. The CDR3 is 14 residues long. V was pared by 4 bases and J by 2 bases, with 0 bases of the junction left unmatched. The CDR3 sequence is CASSRDRTNEKLFF. DNA of the CDR3: TGTGCCAGCAGCCGGGACAGGACTAATGAAAAACTGTTTTTT.

This clonotype was observed at least ten times. The chain uses TRBV2 and TRBJ1-2, with D possibly being TRBD1 (6 bases). Trimming pared 4 bases from V and 0 bases from J, leaving 9 bases between. The CDR3 runs to 14 residues. The germline CDR1 and CDR2 sequences are SNHLY and FYNNEI. The CDR3 reads CASSGTVANYGYTF. The CDR3 DNA follows: TGTGCCAGCAGTGGGACAGTAGCTAACTATGGCTACACCTTC.

J is TRBJ2-7 and V is TRBV7-8, with D possibly matching TRBD1 (6 bases). CDR3 length: 17 amino acids. With 5 bases removed from V and 2 bases from J, the gap between germline ends came to 22 bases. Germline assignment: CDR1 SGHVS and CDR2 FQNEAQ. This chain's CDR3 is CASSPTQIFRTAYEQYF. The CDR3 nucleotides read TGTGCCAGCAGCCCTACGCAAATTTTTCGGACAGCCTACGAGCAGTACTTC.

The rearrangement uses TRBV12-3 or TRBV12-4 and TRBJ1-1; a possible D gene is TRBD1 (6 bases). Trimming removed 4 bases at V and 1 base at J, with 7 bases between. This CDR3 has 13 residues. CDR3 DNA sequence: TGTGCCAGCAGTTCCAGGGGGAACACTGAAGCTTTCTTT. Protein: CASSSRGNTEAFF.

This clonotype was seen a handful of times. The chain recombines TRBV7-6 with TRBJ2-5; 13 nucleotides match TRBD2. This CDR3 is built from 16 residues. With 1 base clipped from V and 3 bases from J, the junction kept 2 bases outside the gene matches. Looked up from germline, CDR1 is SGHVS and CDR2 is FNYEAQ. The CDR3 DNA reads as TGTGCCAGCAGCTTAGTGGGACTAGCGGGGAAAGAGACCCAGTACTTC. Its protein product is CASSLVGLAGKETQYF.

This clonotype has just a few counts. The rearrangement joins TRBV6-5 to TRBJ2-2; perhaps TRBD2 as D (6 bases). Germline CDR1 MNHEY, CDR2 SVGAGI. The germline V and J ends were trimmed by 8 bases and 7 bases, with 11 bases remaining between them. This CDR3 comprises 12 residues. The CDR3 loop is CASRGLIGELFF. The CDR3 nucleotides are TGTGCCAGCCGGGGGTTAATCGGGGAGCTGTTTTTT.

The V call is TRBV20-1, the J call TRBJ2-1, with D possibly being TRBD2 (6 bases). V was pared by 0 bases and J by 4 bases, with 19 bases between. This CDR3 spans 17 amino acids. In germline, CDR1 is DFQATT, CDR2 SNEGSKA (reference sequence). The CDR3 DNA follows: TGCAGTGCTAGAGACGCCCAACGGGGGAGAAGATACAATGAGCAGTTCTTC. Residues: CSARDAQRGRRYNEQFF.

The chain combines TRBV6-5 with TRBJ1-2; no clear D gene. CDR3 length: 12 amino acids. V gave up 5 bases and J gave up 8 bases, with 12 bases separating them. Per the germline V gene, CDR1 is MNHEY and CDR2 is SVGAGI. The CDR3 sequence is CASSTPSMGYTF. In DNA form, the CDR3 reads TGTGCCAGCAGTACCCCATCTATGGGCTACACCTTC.

This chain links TRBV28 with TRBJ1-4; D unclear. Germline V lookup: CDR1 MDHEN, CDR2 SYDVKM. This CDR3 region has 15 residues. The V and J ends lost 4 bases and 4 bases respectively, with 13 bases between them. CDR3 nucleotide sequence: TGTGCCAGCAGTTATGGAGGCGGTGATAATGAAAAACTGTTTTTT. Amino acid sequence: CASSYGGGDNEKLFF.

In its sample, this clonotype was seen a few times. The CDR3 bases are TGTGCCAGCAGCGTAGGGGACAGGCAGAACACTGAAGCTTTCTTT. The encoded protein is CASSVGDRQNTEAFF. The rearrangement links TRBV9 to TRBJ1-1; 8 nucleotides match TRBD1. Trimming cost V 0 bases and J 1 base; bases outside gene matches: 2. The CDR3 is 15 residues long. Germline assignment: CDR1 SGDLS and CDR2 YYNGEE.

This clonotype was detected a few times. CDR3 loop: CSARDGGTGELFF. CDR3 DNA: TGCAGTGCTAGAGATGGGGGGACCGGGGAGCTGTTTTTT. V usage is TRBV20-1 and J usage is TRBJ2-2; possibly TRBD2 for D (6 bases). Per germline, CDR1 DFQATT and CDR2 SNEGSKA (reference sequence). This CDR3 is built from 13 residues. Trimming took off 0 bases at V and 5 bases at J, with 7 bases between the two ends.

This clonotype was observed at least ten times. V gene TRBV13 combines with J gene TRBJ1-1; possible D gene TRBD1, 6 bases. The length of the CDR3 is 17 residues. CDR1 and CDR2 from the germline V gene are PRHDT and FYEKMQ (reference sequence). V dropped 5 bases and J dropped 0 bases, with 19 bases sitting between them. Here the CDR3 reads CASSKTGWSSVNTEAFF. CDR3 coding DNA: TGTGCCAGCAGCAAGACAGGCTGGAGTTCTGTGAACACTGAAGCTTTCTTT.

This sequence joins TRBV27 and TRBJ2-7, with D tentatively TRBD2 (6 bases). Deletions cut 6 bases from V and 7 bases from J, with 16 bases between. CDR1 and CDR2 (germline): MNHEY, SMNVEV (reference sequence). The CDR3 covers 13 residues. CDR3: CASSHGAEGEQYF. CDR3 nucleotide sequence: TGTGCCAGCAGCCATGGAGCGGAGGGGGAGCAGTACTTC.